This T cell receptor (beta chain) derives from a study of blood T cell repertoires in COVID-19. Study overall: Acute-phase and convalescent COVID-19 samples originated in the United States, Italy and Spain.

This clone was observed a handful of times. The repertoire was sequenced with immunoSEQ multiplex PCR; TCRdb's copy has only in-frame clones and lacks some. This sample has 210,000 or so clones; 70% to 90% occur once, and the top ten carry 4.4%. The TCR sequence derives from a man aged 45-65 years with acute or convalescent COVID-19. Sequencing was carried out using peripheral blood.

This CDR3 is CASSDGVWSNQPQHF. The CDR3 region has the DNA TGTGCCAGCAGTGACGGGGTCTGGAGCAATCAGCCCCAGCATTTT. This chain joins TRBV6-1 and TRBJ1-5; D ambiguous. The CDR3 is made up of 15 amino acids. Germline V gene lookup returns CDR1 MNHNS and CDR2 SASEGT. Trimming stripped 3 bases from V and 1 base from J, with 10 bases between.